One TCR beta chain is described in this entry. The specificity of this receptor is unknown. These data originate in a study of T cells expressing NK-cell markers (dated by TCRdb to the early 2020s). With regard to the full study: Eight or nine donors provided sorted CD3+CD56+NKG2C+, CD3+CD56+NKG2C- and CD3+CD56-NKG2C+ T-cell subsets, whose TCR beta-chain repertoires were profiled. The libraries were sequenced on Illumina HiSeq 2000/2500, MiSeq or NextSeq, producing 2 x 150 bp reads. Seven of the eight sequenced donors were HCMV-seropositive and one was HCMV-seronegative. All eight donors whose samples were sequenced were randomly selected healthy volunteers, three of them men and five women.

The data were produced on an Illumina HiSeq 2000. 5'RACE template switching, by which a universal primer site and unique molecular identifiers were added, was used to make TCR beta cDNA libraries. Synthesis of cDNA was primed from the TCR beta constant segment and was followed by two consecutive PCR amplification steps. Regarding the original processing steps: MIGEC was used to demultiplex reads and group reads by UMI, and MiTCR was used to assemble and quantify clonotypes. To remove erroneous sequences, TCR cDNA sequences were retained only when supported by two or more reads. The tcR package was used for downstream repertoire analysis, and clonotypes were matched between fractions using CDR3 nucleotide sequence together with V segment. Antigen specificity was annotated against VDJdb with VDJmatch, allowing one amino acid substitution in CDR3. TCRdb reprocessed the reads and lists each CDR3 protein sequence as a single entry, with no DNA. The V and J calls come from TCRdb's annotation, not from the publication. The sample's table covers approximately 460,000 distinct CDR3 sequences. The ten largest clonotypes hold roughly 7.2% of the sample.

The research as a whole found: It remained unclear whether the expanded NKG2C-expressing T cell clones were specific for HCMV antigens. In more than five donors, the dominant CD3+CD56+NKG2C+ clonotypes were found to rank among the top 10 CD8+ clonotypes and to make up about 1.0-8% of CD8+ T cells. Those dominant clonotypes were again the most abundant among CD3+CD56-NKG2C+ cells in a handful of donors, at roughly 25-65%.

A commercial ELISA kit detecting HCMV-specific IgG in serum was used to determine HCMV serostatus. Peripheral blood mononuclear cells were isolated from blood by Ficoll density gradient centrifugation. The source of this sequence is a woman between 18 and 75 years old in good health. The specimen was blood T cells: a sorted CD56 or NKG2C T cell subset, CD4+ or CD8+ T cells, or bulk PBMC T cells (not recorded which).

The CDR3 reads CASSQTGQVGNEQFF. The sequence joins TRBV7-3 to TRBJ2-1; without DNA, the TCRdb call of TRBD1 cannot be checked. From its cysteine to its phenylalanine, the CDR3 spans 15 amino acids. Only the protein is available. According to the germline V gene, CDR1 reads SGHTA and CDR2 reads FQGTGA.